Following are 2 T cell receptor beta chains from one sample sequenced in a study of shared clonotypes between healthy human individuals. Libraries were prepared by immunoSEQ multiplex PCR; TCRdb keeps only in-frame clonotypes and omits some of them. The table lists about 460,000 clones, roughly 80% of them singletons. Sequencing input: PBMCs. These receptors were obtained from a woman in her forties in good health. Some clones in this sample may be carry-over from other donors' samples.

The CDR3 here is CASSATGGSEKLFF. The CDR3, as DNA: TGCGCCAGCAGCGCGACAGGGGGCAGTGAAAAACTGTTTTTT. The rearrangement links TRBV5-1 to TRBJ1-4; 10 nucleotides align to TRBD1. CDR1 and CDR2 from the germline V gene are SGHRS and YFSETQ. J was trimmed by 7 bases and V by 4 bases; bases with no gene match: 4. The CDR3 spans 14 residues.

V and J are TRBV7-3 and TRBJ2-6, with a possible D match to TRBD1 (6 bases). The CDR3 runs to 17 residues. From germline, CDR1 is SGHTA and CDR2 FQGTGA. Trimming took off 5 bases at V and 0 bases at J, with 14 bases between the two ends. The CDR3 region has the DNA TGTGCCAGCAGCCTACAGGGCACAGGCTCTGGGGCCAACGTCCTGACTTTC. This gives the protein CASSLQGTGSGANVLTF.